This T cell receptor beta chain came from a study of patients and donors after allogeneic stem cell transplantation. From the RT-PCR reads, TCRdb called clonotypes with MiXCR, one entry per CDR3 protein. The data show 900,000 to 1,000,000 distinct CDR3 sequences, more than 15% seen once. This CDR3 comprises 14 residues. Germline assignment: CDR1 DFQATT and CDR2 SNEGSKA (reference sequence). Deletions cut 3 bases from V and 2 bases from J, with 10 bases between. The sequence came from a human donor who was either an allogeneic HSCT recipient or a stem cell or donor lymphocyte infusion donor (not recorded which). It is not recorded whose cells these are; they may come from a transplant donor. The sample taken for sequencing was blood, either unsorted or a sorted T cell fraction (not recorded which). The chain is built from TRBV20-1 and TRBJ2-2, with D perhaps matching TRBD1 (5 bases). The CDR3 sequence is CSASSDTNTGELFF. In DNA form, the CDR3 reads TGCAGTGCTAGCTCGGACACCAACACCGGGGAGCTGTTTTTT.